A selection of T cell receptor beta chains follows, all from one sample in a study of control samples from healthy donors and cancer patients. Repertoires were generated with immunoSEQ multiplex PCR, while TCRdb's copy carries only in-frame clones and drops some. The table shows 250,000 to 300,000 clones, with approximately 80% occurring only once. What was sequenced was PBMCs. All receptors derive from a woman aged 55-69 years with lung cancer. Both conserved end residues are part of each CDR3. The D gene is left open where the match is weak. Size tells how often a clone was seen (once, few, many) or the class of an expanded clone, and some rows leave it out.

TRBJ2-3 | TRBD1 | NA | TRBV24-1 | TGTGCCACCAGTGACACAGGGGGCTTTAGCACAGATACGCAGTATTTT | CATSDTGGFSTDTQYF
TRBJ2-5 | TRBD1 | NA | TRBV5-1 | TGCGCCAGCAGCGCCGGACAGGGAGAGACCCAGTACTTC | CASSAGQGETQYF
TRBJ2-7 | NA | NA | TRBV5-6 | TGTGCCAGCAGCACGGTCACCGGGGAGCAGTACTTC | CASSTVTGEQYF
TRBJ1-2 | TRBD1 | NA | TRBV11-2 | TGTGCCAGCAGCTCACTTAGACAGGGAGGTCATGGCTACACCTTC | CASSSLRQGGHGYTF
TRBJ2-3 | NA | many | TRBV27 | TGTGCCAGCAGTGCGGGGAACCCGGGACCAAAAGTCACAGATACGCAGTATTTT | CASSAGNPGPKVTDTQYF
TRBJ2-6 | NA | NA | TRBV5-1 | TGCGCCAGCAGCTTGGGTGAGACAGCCGGGGCCAACGTCCTGACTTTC | CASSLGETAGANVLTF
TRBJ2-1 | TRBD2 | NA | TRBV2 | TGTGCCAGCCCCGCTAGCGGGGGAGGCAATGAGCAGTTCTTC | CASPASGGGNEQFF
TRBJ2-7 | NA | once | TRBV15 | TGTGCCACCAGTATCGGACCAACCCCCTACGAGCAGTACTTC | CATSIGPTPYEQYF
TRBJ2-1 | NA | NA | TRBV7-9 | TGTGCCAGCAGCCCGCAACGGAATGAGCAGTTCTTC | CASSPQRNEQFF
TRBJ1-3 | NA | few | TRBV5-1 | TGCGCCAGCAGCTTAGCGGGGGCCCCCTCTGGAAACACCATATATTTT | CASSLAGAPSGNTIYF
TRBJ1-5 | TRBD1 | NA | TRBV19 | TGTGCCAGTAGTGTTGACAGGGGGCCACAAGGCAATCAGCCCCAGCATTTT | CASSVDRGPQGNQPQHF
TRBJ2-1 | TRBD1 | NA | TRBV5-1 | TGCGCCAGCAGCTTGTCAGGGGGCGCATCTCGCAATGAGCAGTTCTTC | CASSLSGGASRNEQFF
TRBJ2-1 | TRBD2 | NA | TRBV4-2 | TGTGCCAGCAGCCAACTAAGCGGGAGGGTTAGCAATGAGCAGTTCTTC | CASSQLSGRVSNEQFF
TRBJ2-2 | NA | NA | TRBV30 | TGTGCCTGGAACCGCGGGGCGAACACCGGGGAGCTGTTTTTT | CAWNRGANTGELFF
TRBJ2-5 | NA | NA | TRBV7-2 | TGTGCCAGCAGCTTATTACAGGGTCCTCAAGAGACCCAGTACTTC | CASSLLQGPQETQYF
TRBJ2-7 | NA | NA | TRBV12-5 | TGTGCTAGTGGTTGGTTGTCCAGGGGAAGGGTCCCCTCCTACGAGCAGTACTTC | CASGWLSRGRVPSYEQYF
TRBJ1-5 | NA | NA | TRBV10-3 | TGTGCCATCAGTGAACGCAATCAGCCCCAGCATTTT | CAISERNQPQHF
TRBJ2-5 | NA | NA | TRBV5-1 | TGCGCCAGCAGCACCGTGGGAGGACAAGAGACCCAGTACTTC | CASSTVGGQETQYF
TRBJ1-1 | NA | NA | TRBV15 | TGTGCCACCAGCAGACGTCAGGCCGCCACTGAAGCTTTCTTT | CATSRRQAATEAFF
TRBJ2-7 | TRBD1 | NA | TRBV18 | TGTGCCAGCTCACCACCCGCAGGGGGTCCCCACGAGCAGTACTTC | CASSPPAGGPHEQYF
TRBJ2-1 | TRBD1 | NA | TRBV3-1/TRBV3-2 | TGTGCCAGCAGCCAGAGCGACAGGGACAATGAGCAGTTCTTC | CASSQSDRDNEQFF
TRBJ2-2 | NA | NA | TRBV15 | TGTGCCACCAGGGTTCGGTCAGGGGAGCTGTTTTTT | CATRVRSGELFF